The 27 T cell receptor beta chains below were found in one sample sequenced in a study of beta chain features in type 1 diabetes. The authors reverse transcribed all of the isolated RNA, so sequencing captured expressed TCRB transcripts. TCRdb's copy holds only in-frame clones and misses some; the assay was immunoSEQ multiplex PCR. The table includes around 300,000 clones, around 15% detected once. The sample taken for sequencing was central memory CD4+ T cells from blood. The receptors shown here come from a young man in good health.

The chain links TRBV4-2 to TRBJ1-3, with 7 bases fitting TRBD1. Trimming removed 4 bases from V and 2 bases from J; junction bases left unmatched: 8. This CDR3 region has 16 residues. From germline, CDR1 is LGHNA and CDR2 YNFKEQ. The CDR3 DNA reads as TGTGCCAGCAGCCTCAACCCGACAGGGACTGGAAACACCATATATTTT. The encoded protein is CASSLNPTGTGNTIYF.

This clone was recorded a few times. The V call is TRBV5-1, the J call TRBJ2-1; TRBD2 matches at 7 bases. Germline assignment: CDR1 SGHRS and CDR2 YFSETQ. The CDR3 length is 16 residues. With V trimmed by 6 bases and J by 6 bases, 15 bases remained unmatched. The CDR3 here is CASKLQTAGHFNEQFF. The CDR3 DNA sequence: TGCGCCAGCAAACTCCAGACAGCGGGGCACTTCAATGAGCAGTTCTTC.

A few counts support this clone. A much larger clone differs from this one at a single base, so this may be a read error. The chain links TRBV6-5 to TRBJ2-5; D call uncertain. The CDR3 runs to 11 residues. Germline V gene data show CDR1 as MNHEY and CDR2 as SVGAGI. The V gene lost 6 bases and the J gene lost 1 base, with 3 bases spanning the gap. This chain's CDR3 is CASSSQETQYF. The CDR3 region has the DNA TGTGCCAGCAGCTCCCAAGAGACCCAGTACTTC.

For the CDR3, the DNA is TGTGCCAGCAGCTTAGATCCCGGGAGTCAAGAGACCCAGTACTTC. Protein product: CASSLDPGSQETQYF. This rearrangement joins TRBV7-7 to TRBJ2-5; D is perhaps TRBD2 (6 bases). From germline, CDR1 is SSHAT and CDR2 FNYEAQ (reference sequence). The CDR3 runs 15 residues. V lost 1 base to trimming and J lost 2 bases, with 11 bases between them.

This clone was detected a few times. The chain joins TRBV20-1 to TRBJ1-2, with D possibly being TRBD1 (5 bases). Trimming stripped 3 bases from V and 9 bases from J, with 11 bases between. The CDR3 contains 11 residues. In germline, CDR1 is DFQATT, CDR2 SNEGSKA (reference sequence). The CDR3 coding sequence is TGCAGTGCTAGGGGGGAAGATCGCTACACCTTC. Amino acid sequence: CSARGEDRYTF.

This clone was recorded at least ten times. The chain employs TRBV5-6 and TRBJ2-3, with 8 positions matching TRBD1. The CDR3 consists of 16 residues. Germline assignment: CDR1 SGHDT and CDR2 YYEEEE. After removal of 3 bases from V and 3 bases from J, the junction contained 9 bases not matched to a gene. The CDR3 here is CASSSRTGRGTDTQYF. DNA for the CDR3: TGTGCCAGCAGCTCCCGGACAGGGCGTGGAACAGATACGCAGTATTTT.

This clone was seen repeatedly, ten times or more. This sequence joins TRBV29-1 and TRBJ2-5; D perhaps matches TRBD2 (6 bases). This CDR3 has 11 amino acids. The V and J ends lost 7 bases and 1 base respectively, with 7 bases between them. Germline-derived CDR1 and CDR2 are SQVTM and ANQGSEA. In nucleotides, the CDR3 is TGCAGCGCGGGGGTCCAAGAGACCCAGTACTTC. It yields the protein CSAGVQETQYF.

In DNA, the CDR3 is TGCGCCAGCAGTGAGGCCACCGGGACTAGCATGGAGACCCAGTACTTC. Translated: CASSEATGTSMETQYF. The gene calls are TRBV10-2 and TRBJ2-5, with TRBD2 matching 9 bases. V lost 2 bases, J lost 5 bases, and 9 bases stayed unmatched. Per the germline V gene, CDR1 is WSHSY and CDR2 is SAAADI. The CDR3 is 16 amino acids.

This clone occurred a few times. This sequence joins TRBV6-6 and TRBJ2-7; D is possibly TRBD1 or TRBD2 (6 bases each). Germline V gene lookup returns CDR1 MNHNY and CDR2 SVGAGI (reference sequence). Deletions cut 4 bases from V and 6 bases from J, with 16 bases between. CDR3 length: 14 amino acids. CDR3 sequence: CASSWGPGAAEQYF. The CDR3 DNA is TGTGCCAGCAGTTGGGGCCCGGGGGCAGCCGAGCAGTACTTC.

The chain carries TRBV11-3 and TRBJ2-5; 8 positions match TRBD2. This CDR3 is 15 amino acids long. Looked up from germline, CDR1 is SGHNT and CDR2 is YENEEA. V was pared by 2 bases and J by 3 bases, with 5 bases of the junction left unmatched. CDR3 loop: CASSLRVAGKETQYF. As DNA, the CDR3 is TGTGCCAGCAGCTTAAGGGTAGCGGGGAAAGAGACCCAGTACTTC.

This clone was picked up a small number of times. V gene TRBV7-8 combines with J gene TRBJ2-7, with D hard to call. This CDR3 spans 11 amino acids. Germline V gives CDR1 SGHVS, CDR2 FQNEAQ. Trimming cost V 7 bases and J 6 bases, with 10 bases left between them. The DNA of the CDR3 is TGTGCCAGCACAGTCGTCGGCGAGCAGTACTTC. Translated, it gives CASTVVGEQYF.

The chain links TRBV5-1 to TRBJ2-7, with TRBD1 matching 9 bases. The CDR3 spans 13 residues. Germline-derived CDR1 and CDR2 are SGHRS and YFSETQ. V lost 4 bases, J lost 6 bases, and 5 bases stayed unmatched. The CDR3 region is CASSAGQGAEQYF. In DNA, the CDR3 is TGCGCCAGCAGCGCGGGACAGGGTGCCGAGCAGTACTTC.

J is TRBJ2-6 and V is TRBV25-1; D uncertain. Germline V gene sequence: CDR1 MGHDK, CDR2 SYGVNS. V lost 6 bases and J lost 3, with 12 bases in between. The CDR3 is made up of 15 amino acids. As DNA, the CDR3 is TGTGCCAGCAGAGACAACAGAGGTGGGGCCAACGTCCTGACTTTC. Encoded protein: CASRDNRGGANVLTF.

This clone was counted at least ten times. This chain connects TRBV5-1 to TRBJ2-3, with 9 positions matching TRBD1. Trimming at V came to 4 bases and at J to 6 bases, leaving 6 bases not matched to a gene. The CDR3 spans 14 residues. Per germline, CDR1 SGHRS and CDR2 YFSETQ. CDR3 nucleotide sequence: TGCGCCAGCAGCACGGACAGGGGCCGCGATACGCAGTATTTT. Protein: CASSTDRGRDTQYF. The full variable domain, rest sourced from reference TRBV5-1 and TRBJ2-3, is KAGVTQTPRYLIKTRGQQVTLSCSPISGHRSVSWYQQTPGQGLQFLFEYFSETQRNKGNFPGRFSGRQFSNSRSEMNVSTLELGDSALYLCASSTDRGRDTQYFGPGTRLTVL.

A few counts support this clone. The CDR3 is CASSPTTSGSRTEQYV. CDR3 DNA: TGTGCCAGCAGCCCTACGACTAGCGGGAGTCGAACCGAGCAGTACGTC. The chain combines TRBV7-8 with TRBJ2-7; 12 bases align to TRBD2. Per germline, CDR1 SGHVS and CDR2 FQNEAQ. V gave up 5 bases and J gave up 6 bases; unmatched junction bases: 11. CDR3 length: 16 amino acids.

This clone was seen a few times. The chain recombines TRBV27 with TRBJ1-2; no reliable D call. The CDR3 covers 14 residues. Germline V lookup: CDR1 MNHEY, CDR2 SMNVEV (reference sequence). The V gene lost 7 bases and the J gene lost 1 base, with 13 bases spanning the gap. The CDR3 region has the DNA TGTGCCAGCAAGCAGGATGTTCATAACTATGGCTACACCTTC. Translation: CASKQDVHNYGYTF.

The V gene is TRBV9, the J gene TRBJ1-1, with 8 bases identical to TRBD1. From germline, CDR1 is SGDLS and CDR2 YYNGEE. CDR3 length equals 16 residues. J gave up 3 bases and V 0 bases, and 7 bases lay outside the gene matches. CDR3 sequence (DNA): TGTGCCAGCAGCGTAGGCCTGACAGGGGCCGACACTGAAGCTTTCTTT. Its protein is CASSVGLTGADTEAFF.

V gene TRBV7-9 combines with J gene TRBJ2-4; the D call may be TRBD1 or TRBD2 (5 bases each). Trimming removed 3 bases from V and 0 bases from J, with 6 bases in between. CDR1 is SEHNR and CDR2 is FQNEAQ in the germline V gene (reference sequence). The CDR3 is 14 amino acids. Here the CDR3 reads CASSFGTAKNIQYF. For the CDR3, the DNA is TGTGCCAGCAGCTTCGGGACAGCCAAAAACATTCAGTACTTC.

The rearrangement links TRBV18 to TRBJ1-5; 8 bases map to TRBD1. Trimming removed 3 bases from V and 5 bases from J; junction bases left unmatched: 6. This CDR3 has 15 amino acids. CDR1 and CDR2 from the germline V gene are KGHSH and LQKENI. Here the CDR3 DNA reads TGTGCCAGCTCACCGGGGACAGGTTCTGATCAGCCCCAGCATTTT. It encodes CASSPGTGSDQPQHF.

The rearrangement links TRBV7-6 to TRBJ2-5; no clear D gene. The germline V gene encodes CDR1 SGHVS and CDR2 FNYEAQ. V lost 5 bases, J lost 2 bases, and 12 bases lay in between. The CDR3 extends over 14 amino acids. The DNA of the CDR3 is TGTGCCAGCAGCCCGGCGAACAAACAAGAGACCCAGTACTTC. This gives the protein CASSPANKQETQYF.

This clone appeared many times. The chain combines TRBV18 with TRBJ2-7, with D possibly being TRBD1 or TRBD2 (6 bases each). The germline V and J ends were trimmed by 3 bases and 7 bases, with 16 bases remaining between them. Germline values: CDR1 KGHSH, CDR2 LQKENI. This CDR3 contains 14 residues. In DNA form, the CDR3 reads TGTGCCAGCTCACCGTCGGGGGCGATCTGGGAGCAGTACGTC. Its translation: CASSPSGAIWEQYV.

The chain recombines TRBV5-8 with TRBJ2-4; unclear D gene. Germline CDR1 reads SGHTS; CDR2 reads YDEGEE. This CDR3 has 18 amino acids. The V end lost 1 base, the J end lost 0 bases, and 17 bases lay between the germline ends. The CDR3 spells CASSLFPTLHRAKNIQYF. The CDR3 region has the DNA TGTGCCAGCAGCTTGTTCCCAACGCTACACCGAGCCAAAAACATTCAGTACTTC. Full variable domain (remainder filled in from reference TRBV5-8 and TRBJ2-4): EAGVTQSPTHLIKTRGQQATLRCSPISGHTSVYWYQQALGLGLQFLLWYDEGEERNRGNFPPRFSGRQFPNYSSELNVNALELEDSALYLCASSLFPTLHRAKNIQYFGAGTRLSVL.

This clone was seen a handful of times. The DNA of the CDR3 is TGTGCCAGCAGCGTAAGGGGCGATCCCATGAACACTGAAGCTTTCTTT. Residues: CASSVRGDPMNTEAFF. The J gene is TRBJ1-1, the V gene TRBV9; TRBD1 might be the D (5 bases). Germline V gene data show CDR1 as SGDLS and CDR2 as YYNGEE. CDR3 size: 16 residues. The V end lost 1 base, the J end lost 0 bases, and 13 bases lay between the germline ends.

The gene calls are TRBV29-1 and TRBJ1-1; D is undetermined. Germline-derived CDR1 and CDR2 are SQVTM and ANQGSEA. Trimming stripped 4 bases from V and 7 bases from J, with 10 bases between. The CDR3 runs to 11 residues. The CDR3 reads CSVGDPSEAFF. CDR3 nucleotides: TGCAGCGTTGGAGATCCTAGTGAAGCTTTCTTT.

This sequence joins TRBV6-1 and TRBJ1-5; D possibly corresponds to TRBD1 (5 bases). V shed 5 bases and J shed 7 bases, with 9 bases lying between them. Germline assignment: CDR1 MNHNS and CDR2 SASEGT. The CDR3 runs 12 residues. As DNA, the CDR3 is TGTGCCAGCAGTTCGGCAGGGCAGCCCCAGCATTTT. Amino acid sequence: CASSSAGQPQHF.

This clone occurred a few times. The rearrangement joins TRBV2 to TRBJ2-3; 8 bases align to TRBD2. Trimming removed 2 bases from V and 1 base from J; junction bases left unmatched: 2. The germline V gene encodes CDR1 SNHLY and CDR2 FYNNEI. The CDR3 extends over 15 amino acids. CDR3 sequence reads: CASSESAGGTDTQYF. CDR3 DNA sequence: TGTGCCAGCAGTGAATCAGCGGGGGGCACAGATACGCAGTATTTT.

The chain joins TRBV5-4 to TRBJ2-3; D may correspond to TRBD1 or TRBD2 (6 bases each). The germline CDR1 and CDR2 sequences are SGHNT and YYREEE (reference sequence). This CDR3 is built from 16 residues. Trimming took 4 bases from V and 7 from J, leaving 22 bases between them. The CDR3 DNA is TGTGCCAGCAGCCCGGGAGTGGGGGCCGGTGGATATACGCAGTATTTT. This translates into CASSPGVGAGGYTQYF.